The sequence of this TCR beta chain was determined in a study of molecular identifiers for immune sequencing clone quantification. Overall study context: In the replicates, RNA derived from around 20,000 or 99,000 naive CD8 cells was divided into five parts, and four were sequenced.

This clonotype has only a few counts. Bulk libraries came from a prior protocol with listed TCR primers. TCRdb called the PCR reads again in MiXCR, with one record for every CDR3 protein. The sample has 490,000 or so distinct CDR3 sequences; 20% to 25% are singletons. Libraries of naive CD8 T cells were made from about 20,000 to 1,000,000 sorted cells. They used 10%, 30% or 50% RNA. Sorting selected naive CD8 T cells with a CD8+CD4-CCR7+CD45RA+ phenotype. This CDR3 contains 17 residues. The J segment lost 0 bases and the V segment lost 1 base, leaving 2 bases of the junction unmatched. This clonotype was obtained from a human donor in good health. Some libraries in this study had Jurkat cell RNA spiked in. The chain uses TRBV12-3 or TRBV12-4 and TRBJ1-5; 11 bases are a match to TRBD1. The material sequenced was naive CD8+ T cells from blood, with Jurkat cell RNA spiked in. The subset was: FACS-sorted CD8+CD4-CCR7+CD45RA+ naive T cells. The CDR3 reads CASSLEGQGVSNQPQHF. CDR3 DNA sequence: TGTGCCAGCAGTTTAGAGGGACAGGGGGTTAGCAATCAGCCCCAGCATTTT.